Described below is a single T cell receptor (beta chain) sequence and its context. Its matching antigen is unknown. Germline CDR1 is SGHRS and CDR2 is YFSETQ. After removal of 6 bases from V and 3 bases from J, the junction contained 9 bases not matched to a gene. The CDR3 is made up of 15 amino acids. This sample is drawn from a study of cytomegalovirus exposure and HLA in healthy donors. Each donor's status was that of a healthy bone marrow donor. 13 Jbeta primers and 60 Vbeta primers were used for the PCR. Assay: immunoSEQ multiplex PCR; the TCRdb copy retains only in-frame clones and omits some. The sample totals some 110,000 clones. Broader study findings: Cytomegalovirus-associated TCR beta chains were listed, numbering roughly 150. V- and J-gene trimming of TCR beta was linked (in a later analysis) to a missense DCLRE1C variant.

The sequencing input was PBMCs. The genes are TRBV5-1 and TRBJ2-7; 10 bases fit TRBD1. The sequence came from a man in his forties in good health and CMV-seropositive. CDR3 loop: CASNPGTGVIYEQYF. DNA of the CDR3: TGCGCCAGCAACCCCGGGACAGGGGTTATCTACGAGCAGTACTTC. The full variable domain, its missing parts supplied by reference TRBV5-1 and TRBJ2-7, is KAGVTQTPRYLIKTRGQQVTLSCSPISGHRSVSWYQQTPGQGLQFLFEYFSETQRNKGNFPGRFSGRQFSNSRSEMNVSTLELGDSALYLCASNPGTGVIYEQYFGPGTRLTVT.